These 9 T cell receptor beta chains originate from one sample sequenced in a study of blood T cell repertoires in COVID-19. Here immunoSEQ multiplex PCR was the method, and the copy in TCRdb shows in-frame clones only, minus some. The top ten clones hold just under 3% of a sample with a few hundred thousand clones, approximately 84% of them seen once. Sequencing used PBMCs or T cells enriched from blood (not recorded which). Receptors originate from a woman aged 25 to 39 who had recovered from COVID-19.

The CDR3 sequence: CASSLDQGTDTQYF. CDR3 sequence (DNA): TGTGCCAGCAGCTTAGATCAGGGGACAGATACGCAGTATTTT. The chain uses TRBV11-2 and TRBJ2-3; TRBD1 might be the D (6 bases). Germline CDR1 reads SGHAT; CDR2 reads FQNNGV. CDR3 length equals 14 residues. Trimming removed 0 bases at V and 3 bases at J, with 7 bases between.

J is TRBJ1-1 and V is TRBV4-1; possibly TRBD1 for D (6 bases). CDR1 and CDR2 (germline): MGHRA, YSYEKL. The CDR3 has 16 amino acids. V was shortened by 1 base and J by 1 base, with 13 bases between the two germline ends. The DNA of the CDR3 is TGCGCCAGCAGCCAAGGGACAGCCTTCCGGAACACTGAAGCTTTCTTT. Protein: CASSQGTAFRNTEAFF.

This chain connects TRBV28 to TRBJ2-7; perhaps TRBD2 as D (5 bases). Trimming removed 7 bases at V and 0 bases at J, with 16 bases between. This CDR3 is 15 amino acids long. The V gene's germline CDR1 is MDHEN and CDR2 SYDVKM. The CDR3 nucleotides read TGTGCCAGCATCGACCGGACTGAATACTCCTACGAGCAGTACTTC. As protein: CASIDRTEYSYEQYF.

The chain joins TRBV29-1 to TRBJ2-2; 7 positions agree with TRBD2. Germline values: CDR1 SQVTM, CDR2 ANQGSEA. V shed 1 base, J shed 6 bases, and the junction held 5 bases outside the gene matches. There are 14 residues in the CDR3. CDR3 sequence: CSVEARGVPGELFF. The CDR3 DNA reads TGCAGCGTTGAAGCCCGGGGGGTGCCCGGGGAGCTGTTTTTT.

This clone was counted a few times. V and J are TRBV2 and TRBJ2-6; D perhaps matches TRBD2 (6 bases). The CDR3 contains 15 residues. V was shortened by 10 bases and J by 0 bases, with 13 bases between the two germline ends. Per the germline V gene, CDR1 is SNHLY and CDR2 is FYNNEI. The CDR3 region has the DNA TGTGCCACCCGGGCGGGATTCTCTGGGGCCAACGTCCTGACTTTC. Its protein is CATRAGFSGANVLTF.

CDR3 residues: CASSYPLAGQRDEQFF. The CDR3 region has the DNA TGTGCCAGCAGCTACCCCTTAGCGGGACAAAGAGATGAGCAGTTCTTC. V and J are TRBV7-9 and TRBJ2-1; TRBD2 aligns across 8 bases. V lost 4 bases to trimming and J lost 8 bases; unmatched junction nucleotides: 13. The germline CDR1 and CDR2 sequences are SEHNR and FQNEAQ (reference sequence). CDR3 length: 16 residues.

This clone occurred once. The same CDR3 can be traced to other DNA sequences in this sample. This chain connects TRBV18 to TRBJ1-1; possible D gene TRBD1, 5 bases. Trimming took 4 bases from V and 3 from J, leaving 9 bases between them. Germline CDR1 reads KGHSH; CDR2 reads LQKENI. The CDR3 length is 13 residues. In DNA form, the CDR3 reads TGTGCCAGCTCACAAGGGGCGGACACTGAAGCTTTCTTT. It yields the protein CASSQGADTEAFF. Supplemented by reference TRBV18 and TRBJ1-1, the full variable domain reads NAGVMQNPRHLVRRRGQEARLRCSPMKGHSHVYWYRQLPEEGLKFMVYLQKENIIDESGMPKERFSAEFPKEGPSILRIQQVVRGDSAAYFCASSQGADTEAFFGQGTRLTVV.

This chain uses TRBV6-5 with TRBJ1-4; TRBD1 is a possible D gene (6 bases). The CDR3 covers 15 residues. Germline V lookup: CDR1 MNHEY, CDR2 SVGAGI. Trimming removed 6 bases at V and 5 bases at J, with 16 bases between. The CDR3 here is CASRPGGGSNEKLFF. CDR3 sequence (DNA): TGTGCCAGCAGACCGGGGGGCGGATCGAATGAAAAACTGTTTTTT.

This clone occurred a few times. The same CDR3 arises from other DNA sequences in this sample as well. The chain carries TRBV18 and TRBJ2-7; TRBD1 aligns across 7 bases. Trimming removed 3 bases from V and 0 bases from J; junction bases left unmatched: 2. The germline V gene has CDR1 KGHSH and CDR2 LQKENI. This CDR3 is 14 amino acids long. The CDR3: CASSPGQSSYEQYF. The CDR3 DNA reads as TGTGCCAGCTCACCGGGACAGAGCTCCTACGAGCAGTACTTC.